This record concerns one TCR beta chain sequence. This sample was taken from a study of cytomegalovirus exposure and HLA in healthy donors. The PCR used 60 Vbeta and 13 Jbeta primers. TCRdb's table, derived via immunoSEQ multiplex PCR, lists solely in-frame clones and lacks some. This listing includes 34,000 or so clones. CDR1 and CDR2 from the germline V gene are MNHEY and SVGAGI. The CDR3 has 14 residues. Sequenced input: PBMCs. The sequence was collected from a woman in her thirties or forties in good health and CMV-seropositive. The J gene is TRBJ2-5, the V gene TRBV6-5, with D maybe TRBD1 (5 bases). Judging by the DNA end, TRBJ2-7 fits better; the J call may be wrong. The CDR3 is CASSYRGDPYEQYF. CDR3 in DNA: TGTGCCAGCAGTTACAGGGGCGATCCCTACGAGCAGTACTTC.